The rows below give T cell receptor beta chains drawn from one sample of a study of regulatory T cells in long-lasting Graves disease. TCRdb reprocessed the multiplex PCR reads via MiXCR and lists one record per CDR3 protein. The sample holds 430,000 or so distinct CDR3 sequences; 21% are singletons and the top ten take approximately 15%. Sequences were derived from peripheral blood mononuclear cells (PBMCs), sampled when the disease was refractory, from a patient treated with antithyroid drugs. Receptor source: a female donor with Graves disease. The CDR3 runs from the conserved cysteine through the conserved F or W. Each record gives: D gene, J gene, V gene, clone size, CDR3 DNA, CDR3 protein. D genes are given only for firm matches. Clone size, where shown, is once, few, many, or a class for clones that have expanded.

TRBD1,TRBJ2-5,TRBV28,.,TGTGCCAGCAGTTTTGCCGGGACAGGGGAAGAGACCCTGTACTTC,CASSFAGTGEETLYF
.,TRBJ2-4,TRBV4-1,.,TGCGCCAGCAGCCAAGACGTACCGGGACTAGCCAAAAACATTCAGTACTTC,CASSQDVPGLAKNIQYF
TRBD2,TRBJ2-3,TRBV15,once,TGTGCCACCAGCAGAGATTGGAATAGCGGGAGTTCTACAGATACGCAGTATTTT,CATSRDWNSGSSTDTQYF
.,TRBJ1-1,TRBV6-1,few,TGTGCCAGCAGGATTACTGGGGGGAACACTGAAGCTTTCTTT,CASRITGGNTEAFF
.,TRBJ2-7,TRBV20-1,.,TGCAGTGCTAGTAGAGGGAGTGGCTACGAGCAGTACTTC,CSASRGSGYEQYF
.,TRBJ2-7,TRBV7-6,few,TGTGCCAGCAGCCCCCGGGCTGGTAGCGGAACCTACGAGCAGTACTTC,CASSPRAGSGTYEQYF
.,TRBJ2-2,TRBV19,.,TGTGCCAGTGGTCGGGGCCTTCCACTAACCGGGGAGCTGTTTTTT,CASGRGLPLTGELFF
TRBD1,TRBJ2-7,TRBV20-1,few,TGCAGTGCTAGAACAGGGGCCCGCTACAAGCAGTACTTC,CSARTGARYKQYF
.,TRBJ1-4,TRBV5-1,.,TGCGCCAGCAGCTTGAAGGATGCTAATGAAAAACTGTTTTTT,CASSLKDANEKLFF
.,TRBJ2-2,TRBV27,few,TGTGCCAGCTCCACAGGGGGGGTCGGGGAGCTGTTTTTT,CASSTGGVGELFF
.,TRBJ2-7,TRBV15,many,TGTGCCACCAGCAGAGGAGCAGACTCTTCCTACGAGCAGTACTTC,CATSRGADSSYEQYF
.,TRBJ2-5,TRBV3-1,many,TGTGCCAGCAGCTCCACAGGGTTCCAAGAGACCCAGTACTTC,CASSSTGFQETQYF
TRBD1,TRBJ1-2,TRBV24-1,.,TGTGCCACCAGCCCTGGACAGGGGATATTGGGCTACACCTTC,CATSPGQGILGYTF
.,TRBJ1-2,TRBV30,few,TGTGCCTGGAGGGGGGGCGGGAGTGGCTACACCTTC,CAWRGGGSGYTF
TRBD2,TRBJ2-1,TRBV27,many,TGTGCCAGCAGGGGGACTAGGGCTTCCTACAATGAGCAGTTCTTC,CASRGTRASYNEQFF
.,TRBJ2-5,TRBV28,many,TGTGCCAGCACTCCCGAGGCGGTCCAAGAGACCCAGTACTTC,CASTPEAVQETQYF
TRBD2,TRBJ2-3,TRBV28,many,TGTGCCAGCAGTCCCGGCCGGGGAGGGAGGAACACAGATACGCAGTATTTT,CASSPGRGGRNTDTQYF
.,TRBJ1-1,TRBV12-3/TRBV12-4,many,TGTGCCAGCAGTTTCAGAAACACTGAAGCTTTCTTT,CASSFRNTEAFF
TRBD2,TRBJ2-7,TRBV20-1,few,TGCAGTGCTACTCGCCTAGCGGGAAAGTACGAGCAGTACTTC,CSATRLAGKYEQYF
TRBD1,TRBJ1-4,TRBV4-1,.,TGCGCCAGCAGCCAGGGACAGCCACATGAAAAACTGTTTTTT,CASSQGQPHEKLFF
.,TRBJ2-2,TRBV20-1,few,TGCAGTGCTAGAGGAGGAAGACAGGTGAACACCGGGGAGCTGTTTTTT,CSARGGRQVNTGELFF
.,TRBJ2-1,TRBV5-1,.,TGCGCCAGCAGCTCAACCTACAATGAGCAGTTCTTC,CASSSTYNEQFF
.,TRBJ1-1,TRBV9,many,TGTGCCAGCAGCGTAGACCCGCGAGGGGGGTACACTGAAGCTTTCTTT,CASSVDPRGGYTEAFF
TRBD2,TRBJ2-7,TRBV28,many,TGTGCCAGCACTTCAGCGGGAGGGGCTTACGAGCAGTACTTC,CASTSAGGAYEQYF
.,TRBJ1-1,TRBV30,few,TGTGCCTGGAGTTTTTCGGCGGCAGGGAAATACGCTGAAGCTTTCTTT,CAWSFSAAGKYAEAFF
.,TRBJ2-2,TRBV2,.,TGTGCCAGCAGGGAGAGATCGAGTCCCGGGGAGCTGTTTTTT,CASRERSSPGELFF
TRBD2,TRBJ2-7,TRBV9,few,TGTGCCAGTCGCCCAGCGGGAGGGCCCCGGTTCGAGCAGTACTTC,CASRPAGGPRFEQYF
TRBD2,TRBJ2-2,TRBV27,.,TGTGCCAGCAGACTGGGGCCAACTAGCGAACCCACCGGGGAGCTGTTTTTT,CASRLGPTSEPTGELFF
TRBD2,TRBJ2-7,TRBV7-8,few,TGTGCCAGCGGGCGGGGACTAGCGAACACCTACGAGCAGTACTTC,CASGRGLANTYEQYF
TRBD1,TRBJ2-7,TRBV7-9,.,TGTGCCAGCAGCACGGACAGGGGAGTATCCTCTTACGAGCAGTACTTC,CASSTDRGVSSYEQYF
.,TRBJ1-1,TRBV29-1,.,TGCAGCGTTGATGCTCAGTTTAACACTGAAGCTTTCTTT,CSVDAQFNTEAFF
TRBD2,TRBJ2-7,TRBV15,many,TGTGCCACCAGCAAGGGACTAGCGGGGGGAAACGAGCAGTACTTC,CATSKGLAGGNEQYF
.,TRBJ1-6,TRBV7-9,few,TGTGCCAGCAGCCCGGAGGCCGCCACTTCACCCCTCCACTTT,CASSPEAATSPLHF
TRBD1,TRBJ1-1,TRBV7-9,many,TGTGCCAGCAGCTTATCAGGGGGGTACGGAGCTTTCTTT,CASSLSGGYGAFF
.,TRBJ2-5,TRBV20-1,many,TGCAGTGCTAGAGATAAAGAGGGCCTCCAAGAGACCCAGTACTTC,CSARDKEGLQETQYF
.,TRBJ2-7,TRBV30,few,TGTGCCTGGAATCCTGCAGCAACCTACGAGCAGTACTTC,CAWNPAATYEQYF
.,TRBJ1-1,TRBV19,.,TGTGCCAGTAGTCGGGCCTTGACGAACACTGAAGCTTTCTTT,CASSRALTNTEAFF
TRBD2,TRBJ2-7,TRBV28,many,TGTGCCACCAGCGGGAGAGGTTACGCCTACGAGCAGTACTTC,CATSGRGYAYEQYF
TRBD2,TRBJ2-7,TRBV7-3,.,TGTGCCAGCAGCTTACTCCTAGCGGGAGGCTCCTACGAGCAGTACTTC,CASSLLLAGGSYEQYF
.,TRBJ2-7,TRBV20-1,.,TGCAGTGCTAGAGACCCGGACGGTTTCTACGAGCAGTACTTC,CSARDPDGFYEQYF
.,TRBJ2-5,TRBV29-1,many,TGCAGCGTTACATTAAGGGACTTCCCCGGGGCGACCCAGTACTTC,CSVTLRDFPGATQYF
TRBD2,TRBJ2-7,TRBV5-1,many,TGCGCCAGCAGCTTGGCGGGACTAGCCGCCTACGAGCAGTACTTC,CASSLAGLAAYEQYF
.,TRBJ2-7,TRBV28,many,TGTGCCAGCAGTCGCCTAGGACCGTACGAGCAGTACTTC,CASSRLGPYEQYF